These 9 T cell receptor beta chains were sequenced from one sample in a study of T cell repertoires in ileal Crohn's disease. Clones were read by immunoSEQ multiplex PCR, and TCRdb kept only the in-frame ones, dropping some. The sample holds 15,000 or so clones, nearly 90% seen once. Material for sequencing was ileal tissue. The receptors stem from an adult with Crohn's disease.

J is TRBJ2-5 and V is TRBV15, with D possibly matching TRBD1 (5 bases). The germline V and J ends were trimmed by 5 bases and 5 bases, with 21 bases remaining between them. Germline CDR1 reads LNHNV; CDR2 reads YYDKDF (reference sequence). The CDR3 covers 16 residues. CDR3 nucleotide sequence: TGTGCCACCAGCCCTCTGCGGACAAACACCAGGGAGACCCAGTACTTC. This encodes CATSPLRTNTRETQYF.

About this clone itself: One end of the junction does not line up with germline, which may come from a read error. The sample contains more than one DNA sequence encoding this CDR3. This chain uses TRBV9 with TRBJ1-1, with 10 bases identical to TRBD1. The CDR3 spans 15 residues. Germline V gene data show CDR1 as SGDLS and CDR2 as YYNGEE. The CDR3 region has the DNA TGTGCCAGCAGCGTGGGACAGGGGTGGGACACTGAAGCTTTCTTC. Translation: CASSVGQGWDTEAFF.

This clone has more than one count but fewer than ten. The chain links TRBV19 to TRBJ1-5; no reliable D call. This CDR3 comprises 15 residues. Germline V gene lookup returns CDR1 LNHDA and CDR2 SQIVND (reference sequence). Trimming left V 1 base short and J 0 bases short, with 7 bases between. In DNA form, the CDR3 reads TGTGCCAGTAGTATAGTACATTATAGCAATCAGCCCCAGCATTTT. Translating it yields CASSIVHYSNQPQHF. The full variable domain, its missing parts supplied by reference TRBV19 and TRBJ1-5, is DGGITQSPKYLFRKEGQNVTLSCEQNLNHDAMYWYRQDPGQGLRLIYYSQIVNDFQKGDIAEGYSVSREKKESFPLTVTSAQKNPTAFYLCASSIVHYSNQPQHFGDGTRLSIL.

The chain has TRBV7-7 and TRBJ2-1; 13 nucleotides match TRBD2. The germline V gene has CDR1 SSHAT and CDR2 FNYEAQ (reference sequence). The CDR3 covers 15 residues. V dropped 5 bases and J dropped 7; count of bases not matched to a gene: 5. The CDR3: CASSPGTSGKNEQFF. CDR3 DNA: TGTGCCAGCAGCCCTGGGACTAGCGGGAAGAATGAGCAGTTCTTC. Looking up the rest from reference TRBV7-7 and TRBJ2-1 gives the full variable domain: GAGVSQSPRYKVTKRGQDVTLRCDPISSHATLYWYQQALGQGPEFLTYFNYEAQPDKSGLPSDRFSAERPEGSISTLTIQRTEQRDSAMYRCASSPGTSGKNEQFFGPGTRLTVL.

The chain is built from TRBV7-3 and TRBJ1-2, with 7 bases aligning to TRBD1. This CDR3 has 16 amino acids. Germline CDR1 and CDR2: SGHTA and FQGTGA. V was clipped by 6 bases and J by 4 bases; unmatched bases: 14. The CDR3 DNA sequence: TGTGCCAGCAGTCGTCGCAGGGACAGCGGAGGCTATGGCTACACCTTC. Residues: CASSRRRDSGGYGYTF.

This clone has a single count. V usage is TRBV7-3 and J usage is TRBJ2-3, with D tentatively TRBD2 (6 bases). Germline V gene data show CDR1 as SGHTA and CDR2 as FQGTGA. This CDR3 contains 15 residues. The germline V and J ends were trimmed by 2 bases and 1 base, with 10 bases remaining between them. The CDR3 loop is CASSLGSGRTDTQYF. CDR3 DNA: TGTGCCAGCAGCTTAGGCAGCGGGCGCACAGATACGCAGTATTTT.

The genes are TRBV2 and TRBJ1-1; D is ambiguous. The germline V and J ends were trimmed by 4 bases and 5 bases, with 5 bases remaining between them. The CDR3 is 11 amino acids. Germline lookup yields CDR1 SNHLY and CDR2 FYNNEI. In nucleotides, the CDR3 is TGTGCCAGCAGTGCAGGAACTGAAGCTTTCTTT. Translating gives CASSAGTEAFF.

The chain couples TRBV6-1 to TRBJ1-6; D not resolved. Trimming pared 2 bases from V and 7 bases from J, leaving 6 bases between. Germline V gene lookup returns CDR1 MNHNS and CDR2 SASEGT. The CDR3 is 13 residues long. The CDR3 sequence is CASSESRNSPLHF. The CDR3 DNA sequence: TGTGCCAGCAGTGAATCCCGGAATTCACCCCTCCACTTT.

This clone was seen only a few times. Other nucleotide sequences from this sample produce the same CDR3. The rearrangement links TRBV30 to TRBJ1-2; D may be TRBD1 (5 bases). From germline, CDR1 is GTSNPN and CDR2 SVGIG (reference sequence). Trimming shortened V by 0 bases and J by 4 bases, and 12 bases separated the two germline ends. The CDR3 spans 14 residues. DNA of the CDR3: TGTGCCTGGAGTGTAGGGGATTCCGTCTATGGCTACACCTTC. Its translation is CAWSVGDSVYGYTF. Drawing the rest from reference TRBV30 and TRBJ1-2, the complete variable domain is SQTIHQWPATLVQPVGSPLSLECTVEGTSNPNLYWYRQAAGRGLQLLFYSVGIGQISSEVPQNLSASRPQDRQFILSSKKLLLSDSGFYLCAWSVGDSVYGYTFGSGTRLTVV.